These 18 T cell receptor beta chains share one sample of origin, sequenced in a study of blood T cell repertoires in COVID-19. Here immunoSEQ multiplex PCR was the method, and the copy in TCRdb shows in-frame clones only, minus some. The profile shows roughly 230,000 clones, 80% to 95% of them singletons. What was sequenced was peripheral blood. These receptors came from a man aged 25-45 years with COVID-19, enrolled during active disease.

CDR3 sequence (DNA): TGTGCCAGCAGCCGCTCCGCCGGGCGGGCCTATGGCTACACCTTC. As protein: CASSRSAGRAYGYTF. The chain combines TRBV11-2 with TRBJ1-2; D is unclear. This CDR3 is built from 15 residues. V lost 5 bases and J 4 bases, leaving 17 bases between the germline ends. Per germline, CDR1 SGHAT and CDR2 FQNNGV.

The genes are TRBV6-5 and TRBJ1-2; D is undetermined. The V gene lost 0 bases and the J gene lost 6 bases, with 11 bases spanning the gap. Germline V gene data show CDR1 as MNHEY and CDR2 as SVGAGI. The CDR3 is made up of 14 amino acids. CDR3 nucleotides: TGTGCCAGCAGTTACTCGATCGACGGGGATGGCTACACCTTC. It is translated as CASSYSIDGDGYTF.

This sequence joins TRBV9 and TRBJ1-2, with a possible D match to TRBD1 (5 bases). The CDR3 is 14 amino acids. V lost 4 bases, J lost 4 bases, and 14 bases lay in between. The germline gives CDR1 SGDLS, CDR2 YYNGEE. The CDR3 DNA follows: TGTGCCAGCAGCCGGGGGGGGTCCAGCTATGGCTACACCTTC. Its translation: CASSRGGSSYGYTF.

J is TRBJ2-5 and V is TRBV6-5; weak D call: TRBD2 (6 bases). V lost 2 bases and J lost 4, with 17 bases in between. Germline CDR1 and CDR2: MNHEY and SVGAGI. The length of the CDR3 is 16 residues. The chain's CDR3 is CASSYTPTGRGETQYF. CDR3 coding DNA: TGTGCCAGCAGTTACACCCCCACGGGGCGGGGAGAGACCCAGTACTTC.

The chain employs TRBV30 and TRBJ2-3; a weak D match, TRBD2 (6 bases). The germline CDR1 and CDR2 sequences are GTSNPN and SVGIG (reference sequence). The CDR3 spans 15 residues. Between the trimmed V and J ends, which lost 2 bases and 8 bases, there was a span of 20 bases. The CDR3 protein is CAWSKGREVRRTQYF. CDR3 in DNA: TGTGCCTGGAGTAAAGGCAGGGAGGTAAGGCGTACGCAGTATTTT. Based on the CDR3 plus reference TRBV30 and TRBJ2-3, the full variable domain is SQTIHQWPATLVQPVGSPLSLECTVEGTSNPNLYWYRQAAGRGLQLLFYSVGIGQISSEVPQNLSASRPQDRQFILSSKKLLLSDSGFYLCAWSKGREVRRTQYFGPGTRLTVL.

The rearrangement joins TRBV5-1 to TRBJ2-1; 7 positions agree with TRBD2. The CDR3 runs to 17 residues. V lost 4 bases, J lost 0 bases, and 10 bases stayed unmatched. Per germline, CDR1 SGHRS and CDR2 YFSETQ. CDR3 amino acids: CASSRSPAGSSYNEQFF. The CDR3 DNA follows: TGCGCCAGCAGCAGATCCCCAGCGGGAAGCTCCTACAATGAGCAGTTCTTC.

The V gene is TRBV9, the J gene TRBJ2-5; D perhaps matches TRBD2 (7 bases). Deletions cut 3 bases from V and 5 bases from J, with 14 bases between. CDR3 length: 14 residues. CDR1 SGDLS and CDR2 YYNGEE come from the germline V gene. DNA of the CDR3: TGTGCCAGCAGCGATAACGGGGGGCCGGAGACCCAGTACTTC. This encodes CASSDNGGPETQYF.

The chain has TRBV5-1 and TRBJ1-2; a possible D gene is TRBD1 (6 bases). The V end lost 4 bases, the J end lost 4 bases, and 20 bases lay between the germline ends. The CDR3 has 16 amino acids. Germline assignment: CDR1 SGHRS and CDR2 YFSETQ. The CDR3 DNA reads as TGCGCCAGCAGCGGAGACAGGCCCACCCAGAGCTATGGCTACACCTTC. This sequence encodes CASSGDRPTQSYGYTF.

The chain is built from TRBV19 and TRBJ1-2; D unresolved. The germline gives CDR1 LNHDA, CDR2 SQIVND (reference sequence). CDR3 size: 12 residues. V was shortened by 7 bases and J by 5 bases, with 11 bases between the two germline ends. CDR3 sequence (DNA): TGTGCCAGTATCGCTGAGTCGTATGGCTACACCTTC. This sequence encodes CASIAESYGYTF.

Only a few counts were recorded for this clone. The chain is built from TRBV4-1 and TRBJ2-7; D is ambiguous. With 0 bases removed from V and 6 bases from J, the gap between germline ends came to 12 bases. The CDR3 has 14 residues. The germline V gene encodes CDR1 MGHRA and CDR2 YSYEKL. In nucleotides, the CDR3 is TGCGCCAGCAGCCAAGATTCGGGTTTCGTCGAGCAGTACTTC. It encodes CASSQDSGFVEQYF.

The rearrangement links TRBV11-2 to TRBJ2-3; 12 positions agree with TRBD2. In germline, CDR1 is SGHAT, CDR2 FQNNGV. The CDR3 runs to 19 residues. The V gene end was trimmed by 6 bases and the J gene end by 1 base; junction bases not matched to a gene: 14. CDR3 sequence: CASRPLRASGGAGTDTQYF. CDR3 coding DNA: TGTGCCAGCAGACCCCTCCGGGCTAGCGGGGGGGCCGGCACAGATACGCAGTATTTT.

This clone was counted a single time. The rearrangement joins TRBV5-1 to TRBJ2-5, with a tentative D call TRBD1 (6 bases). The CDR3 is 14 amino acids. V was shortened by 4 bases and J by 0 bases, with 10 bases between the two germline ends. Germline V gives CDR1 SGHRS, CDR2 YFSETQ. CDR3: CASSAAGDQETQYF. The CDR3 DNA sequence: TGCGCCAGCAGCGCCGCAGGGGACCAAGAGACCCAGTACTTC.

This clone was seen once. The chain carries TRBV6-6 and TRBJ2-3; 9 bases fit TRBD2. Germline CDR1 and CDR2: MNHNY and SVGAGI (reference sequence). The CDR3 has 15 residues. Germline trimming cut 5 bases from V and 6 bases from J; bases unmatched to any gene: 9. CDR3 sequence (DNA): TGTGCCAGCAGTCGTCCGGGACTAGCAAGCGATACGCAGTATTTT. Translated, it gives CASSRPGLASDTQYF.

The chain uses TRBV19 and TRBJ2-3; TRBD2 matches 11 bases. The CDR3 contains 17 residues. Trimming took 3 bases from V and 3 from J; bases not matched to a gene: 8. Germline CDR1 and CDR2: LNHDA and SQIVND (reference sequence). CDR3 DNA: TGTGCCAGTAGTATTGAGACTAGCGGGGTAGGAACAGATACGCAGTATTTT. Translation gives CASSIETSGVGTDTQYF.

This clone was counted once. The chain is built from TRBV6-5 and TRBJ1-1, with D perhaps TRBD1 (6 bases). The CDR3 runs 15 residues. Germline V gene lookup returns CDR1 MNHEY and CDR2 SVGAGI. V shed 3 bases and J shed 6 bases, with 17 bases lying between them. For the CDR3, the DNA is TGTGCCAGCAGTTATGTGGGGGGGCTTATCCCTGAAGCTTTCTTT. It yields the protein CASSYVGGLIPEAFF.

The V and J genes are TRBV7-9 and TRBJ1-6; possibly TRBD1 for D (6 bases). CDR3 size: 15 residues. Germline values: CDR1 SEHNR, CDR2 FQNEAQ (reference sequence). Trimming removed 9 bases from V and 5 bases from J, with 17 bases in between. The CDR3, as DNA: TGTGCCAGTGCAGGGGCAAAAGCCAATAATTCACCCCTCCACTTT. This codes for CASAGAKANNSPLHF. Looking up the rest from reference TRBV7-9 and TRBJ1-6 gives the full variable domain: DTGVSQNPRHKITKRGQNVTFRCDPISEHNRLYWYRQTLGQGPEFLTYFQNEAQLEKSRLLSDRFSAERPKGSFSTLEIQRTEQGDSAMYLCASAGAKANNSPLHFGNGTRLTVT.

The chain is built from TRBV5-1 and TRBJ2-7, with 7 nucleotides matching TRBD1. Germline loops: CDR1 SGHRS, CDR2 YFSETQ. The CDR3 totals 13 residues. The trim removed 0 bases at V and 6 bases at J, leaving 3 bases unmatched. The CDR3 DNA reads TGCGCCAGCAGCTTGGACAGGGGCCCCGAGCAGTACTTC. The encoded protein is CASSLDRGPEQYF.

The CDR3 reads CASSRTRRTYTEAFF. The CDR3, as DNA: TGTGCCAGCAGTCGAACGAGGAGAACGTACACTGAAGCTTTCTTT. V and J are TRBV3-1 (or the pseudogene TRBV3-2) and TRBJ1-1; D is ambiguous. The CDR3 is 15 residues long. CDR1 is LGHDT and CDR2 is YNNKEL in the germline V gene (reference sequence). V was trimmed by 6 bases and J by 3 bases, leaving 17 bases between them.